This entry features one T cell receptor beta chain sequence. Its antigen is as yet unknown. Data came from immunoSEQ multiplex PCR; TCRdb stores just in-frame clones and leaves some out. Among about 350,000 clones listed, about 88% were seen once. The CDR3 totals 12 residues. Trimming cost V 0 bases and J 7 bases, with 5 bases left between them. Germline values: CDR1 SGDLS, CDR2 YYNGEE. The data were taken from a study of Ad26.COV2.S vaccination and SARS-CoV-2 variants. Study summary: Donor got 5x10^10 or 1x10^11 viral particles of Ad26.COV2.S. Regarding the study as a whole: TCR breadth and depth analyses may have underestimated total T cell responses. After vaccination, reports described spike-specific CD8+ and CD4+ T cell responses as showing substantial breadth.

The treatment was: over 15 received Ad26.COV2.S at low or high dose, single or two shots; about 5 received placebo; per-sample allocation not given. After the first vaccine or placebo injection, samples were drawn on day 63. The chain recombines TRBV9 with TRBJ1-3; D is undetermined. The clonotype was recovered from a person aged 18-65 years who received the Ad26.COV2.S COVID-19 vaccine or a placebo. The sequencing here drew on peripheral blood, taken in a trial of Ad26.COV2.S vaccine versus placebo. This CDR3 is CASSVVENTIYF. In DNA, the CDR3 is TGTGCCAGCAGCGTAGTCGAGAACACCATATATTTT.